A single count supports the clone carrying this T cell receptor beta chain. The CDR3 length is 13 residues. The V gene end was trimmed by 8 bases and the J gene end by 7 bases; junction bases not matched to a gene: 6. Germline CDR1 is SGHVS and CDR2 is FQNEAQ. Original analysis: Nucleated cell counts were estimated from reference gene primer amplification. Here immunoSEQ multiplex PCR was the method, and the copy in TCRdb shows in-frame clones only, minus some. The V and J calls and the clone size are those of that table, but D and trimming were determined from the DNA. The table lists about 120,000 clones, approximately 90% of them singletons, with roughly 4.4% in the top ten. This sample is part of a study of blood T cell repertoires in COVID-19. Turning to the study itself: The United States, Italy and Spain provided the acute and convalescent COVID-19 samples. Sources were T cells, B-cell-depleted T cells, or PBMCs; the material itself was cDNA or gDNA.

What was sequenced was peripheral blood. The chain recombines TRBV7-8 with TRBJ1-4; 8 bases are a match to TRBD1. The sequence came from a woman between 45 and 60 years old with acute or convalescent COVID-19. The DNA for the CDR3 is TGTGCCAGCGCCGACAGGGGAGGTGAAAAACTGTTTTTT. Protein product: CASADRGGEKLFF.